The source of this TCR beta chain is a study of shared clonotypes between healthy human individuals (dated by TCRdb to about 2020). For the study in its entirety: The cohort comprised two women and a few men aged 18 to 49 years. Leukapheresis yielded between about 0.85 and 10 billion PBMCs per donor. To estimate repertoire size and how much clonotype sharing occurs between individuals, the study deeply sequenced the blood TCR repertoires of a handful of healthy adults. To increase sequencing depth and limit assay-specific biases, different laboratories used diverse techniques to prepare libraries and sequence TCR repertoires.

Overall study outcomes, separate from this receptor: Based on pairwise subsampling, the degree of clonotype sharing among donors was expected to be affected by sequencing depth. Sampling was limited to blood, and TCR repertoires in tissue likely differ from TCR repertoires in blood. The small number of donors limited the genetic and exposure-history diversity represented.

This clone was detected a few times. It has no known antigen specificity. Base-call qualities are not available, and no considerably larger clone is one nucleotide away. CDR1 and CDR2 are drawn from the germline V gene: MDHEN, SYDVKM. From the cysteine up to the phenylalanine, the CDR3 has a length of 11 residues. The only DNA kept is the CDR3, 33 bases in frame from the first base. Cut back by 5 bases and 8 bases, the V and J ends lie 10 bases apart. TCR CDR3 regions were amplified from genomic DNA by multiplex PCR using the deep immunoSEQ assay. Genomic DNA extracted from each cell subset was distributed evenly over all wells of several immunoSEQ 96-well plates, and each plate served as one replicate. For unsorted PBMC, each replicate PCR was loaded with around 300 ng genomic DNA, equivalent to tens of thousands of T cell genomes. Unsorted PBMC genomic DNA was sequenced across ten immunoSEQ deep assay plates. The purified libraries were quantified using a Qubit 3.0 fluorometer, sized with a Bioanalyzer 2100, and then quantified again using the KAPA Library Quantification kit. A separate single-read 150-cycle Illumina NextSeq 550 flow cell was used to sequence each immunoSEQ 96-well plate. The authors' pipeline ran thus. Because only junctional sequences without quality scores were contained in the immunoSEQ output, filtering matching that applied to full-length reads could not be performed. To assign V/J genes and CDR3, sequences were annotated using PyIR, a Python wrapper for IgBLAST v1.9, with IMGT germline references. Reads were filtered out if the reads had weak V/J assignments (E-value above 1e-6), no CDR3, stop codons, out-of-frame junctions, or ambiguous translated residues. A V3J clonotype was defined by an identical inferred V gene, J gene, and CDR3 amino acid sequence. The percentage overlap between two repertoires was calculated by dividing the number of shared unique clonotypes by the size of the smaller repertoire. RTK rarefaction, the Chao1 estimator, and Recon v2.1 estimates of unobserved clonotypes were used to assess repertoire richness. As stored in TCRdb, this immuneACCESS dataset retains in-frame rearrangements with V and J assigned. A fraction of the clones does not appear; measured against another copy, unresolved V genes explain less than half of the discrepancy, and the remainder lacks a known reason. V, J and clone size are those of that table, while D and trimming were read from the DNA. This sample lists around 500,000 clones; around 80% were detected once. Jointly, the top ten make up 9.5% to 15% of the sample.

The donors were healthy, HIV-negative adults who had no recently reported acute infections or vaccinations. Only Caucasian adults living in Nashville, Tennessee, USA were represented among the donors. In the unsorted samples, 70 million to 90 million PBMCs were counted, and genomic DNA was extracted using the QIAamp DNA Blood Mini kit. Blood was obtained by leukapheresis, after which PBMCs were separated by Ficoll-Histopaque density gradient centrifugation and cryopreserved in liquid nitrogen vapor phase. The sequenced material came from PBMCs. The receptor chain draws on TRBV28 and TRBJ2-7; no confident D gene assignment can be made. This receptor was identified in a woman between 40 and 50 years old in good health. Some clones in this sample may be carry-over from other donors' samples. The DNA reads as follows: TGTGCCAGCAGTCCCTATACGAAGCAGTACTTC. Its amino acids are CASSPYTKQYF.